This T cell receptor beta chain was sequenced in a study of cytomegalovirus exposure and HLA in healthy donors. General study results and limits: Both high specificity and high sensitivity reportedly marked the classifier's diagnosis of cytomegalovirus status. Beyond CMV serostatus, there was no information to go on about immune exposure.

The ends were cut back, 4 bases at V and 6 bases at J, with 8 bases in the middle. This CDR3 has 12 amino acids. Worth noting for this clone: Its target is not known.

In the PCR, 60 Vbeta and 13 Jbeta primers were used. This table comes from immunoSEQ multiplex PCR, and its TCRdb copy is limited to in-frame clones, with some not included. There are approximately 150,000 clones in the sample; 70% to 80% occur only once, and less than 7.5% lies in the top ten. The specimen was PBMCs. The clonotype was recovered from a woman aged 40 to 50 in good health and CMV-seropositive. The rearrangement uses TRBV23-1 and TRBJ2-3; D gene unclear. TRBV23-1 is assigned to the ORF class and has an uncertain function. CDR3 sequence reads: CASSPSPDTQYF. The CDR3 region has the DNA TGCGCCAGCAGTCCTTCTCCGGATACGCAGTATTTT.